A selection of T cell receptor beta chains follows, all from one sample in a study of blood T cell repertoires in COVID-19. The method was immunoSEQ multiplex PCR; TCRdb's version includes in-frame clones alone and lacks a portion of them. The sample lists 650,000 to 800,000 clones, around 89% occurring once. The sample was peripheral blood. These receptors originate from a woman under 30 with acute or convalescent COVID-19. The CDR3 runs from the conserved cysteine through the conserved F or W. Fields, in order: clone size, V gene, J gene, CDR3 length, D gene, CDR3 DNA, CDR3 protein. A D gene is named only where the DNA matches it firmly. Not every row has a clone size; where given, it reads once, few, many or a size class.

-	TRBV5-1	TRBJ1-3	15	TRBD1	TGCGCCAGCAGCTTCCTGACAGGGGCAGGAAACACCATATATTTT	CASSFLTGAGNTIYF
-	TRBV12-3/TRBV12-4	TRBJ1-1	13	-	TGTGCCAGCATTGATTACAGTCTCACTGAAGCTTTCTTT	CASIDYSLTEAFF
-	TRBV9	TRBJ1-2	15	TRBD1	TGTGCCAGCAGCGGTTCACCGGGACAGGGAATTGGCTACACCTTC	CASSGSPGQGIGYTF
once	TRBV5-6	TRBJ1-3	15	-	TGTGCCAGCAGCAATGGAGTGGGTTTCGGAAACACCATATATTTT	CASSNGVGFGNTIYF
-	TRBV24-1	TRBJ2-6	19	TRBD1	TGTGCCACCAGTGGAATGACCGGGACAGTAGGATCCGGGGCCAACGTCCTGACTTTC	CATSGMTGTVGSGANVLTF
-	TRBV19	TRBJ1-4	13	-	TGTGCCAGTAGTACTAACAGGAATGAAAAACTGTTTTTT	CASSTNRNEKLFF
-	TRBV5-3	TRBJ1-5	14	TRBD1	TGTGCCAGAAGCTACAGGGGCTTTAATCAGCCCCAGCATTTT	CARSYRGFNQPQHF
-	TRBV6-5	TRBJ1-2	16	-	TGTGCCAGCAGTTCCTCCTTTGGGGGGGTTAACTATGGCTACACCTTC	CASSSSFGGVNYGYTF
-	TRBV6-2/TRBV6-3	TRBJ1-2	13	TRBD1	TGTGCCAGCAGTTGGAGGACAGGGCTCGGCTACACCTTC	CASSWRTGLGYTF
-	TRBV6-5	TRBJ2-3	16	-	TGTGCCAGCAGTTACTCCCCACAGGGTAATACAGATACGCAGTATTTT	CASSYSPQGNTDTQYF
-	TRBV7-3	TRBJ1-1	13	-	TGTGCCAGCAGCTTTAGCAGGAACACTGAAGCTTTCTTT	CASSFSRNTEAFF
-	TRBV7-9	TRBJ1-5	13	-	TGTGCCAGCAGCCCCGGTGGGCGGGGGGCCCAGCATTTT	CASSPGGRGAQHF
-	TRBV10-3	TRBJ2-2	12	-	TGTGCCACCTCAGGGAACACCGGGGAGCTGTTTTTT	CATSGNTGELFF
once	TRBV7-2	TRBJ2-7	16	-	TGTGCCAGCAGCTTAGCCGCTGGGGGCAGTACCTACGAGCAGTACTTC	CASSLAAGGSTYEQYF
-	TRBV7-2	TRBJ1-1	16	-	TGTGCCAGCAGCCCTCAGGGGCGCCAAGGACCTGAGGGAGCTTTCTTT	CASSPQGRQGPEGAFF
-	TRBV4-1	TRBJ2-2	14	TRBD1	TGCGCCAGCACTCGACAGGGTGGGGCCGGGGAGCTGTTTTTT	CASTRQGGAGELFF
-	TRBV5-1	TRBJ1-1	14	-	TGCGCCAGCAGCTTGGCTGGACAGAACACTGAAGCTTTCTTT	CASSLAGQNTEAFF
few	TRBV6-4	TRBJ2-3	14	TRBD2	TGTGCCAGCAGTGACGCCGGGGGGGCAGATACGCAGTATTTT	CASSDAGGADTQYF
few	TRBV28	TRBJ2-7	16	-	TGTGCCAGCAGTTTATTAGCAGGGAAAATGGCCTACGAGCAGTACTTC	CASSLLAGKMAYEQYF
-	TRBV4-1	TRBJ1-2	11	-	TGCGCCAGCAGTAGGGGCGGTGGCTACACCTTC	CASSRGGGYTF
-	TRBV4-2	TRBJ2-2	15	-	TGTGCCAGCAGCCATGGCGGGGTAGGGACCGGGGAGCTGTTTTTT	CASSHGGVGTGELFF
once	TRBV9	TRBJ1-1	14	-	TGTGCCAGCAGCATAGGAGGTTTGAACACTGAAGCTTTCTTT	CASSIGGLNTEAFF
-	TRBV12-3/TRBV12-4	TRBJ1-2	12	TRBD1	TGTGCCAGCAGTTCAGGGGGCAATGGCTACACCTTC	CASSSGGNGYTF
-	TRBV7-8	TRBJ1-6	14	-	TGTGCCAGCAGCCTCAGACAGGCGTCCGCACCCCTCCACTTT	CASSLRQASAPLHF
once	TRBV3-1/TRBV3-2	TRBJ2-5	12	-	TGTGCCAGCAGCCAAGAGAGGCAGACCCAGTACTTC	CASSQERQTQYF
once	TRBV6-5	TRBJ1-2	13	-	TGTGCCAGCAGCCCACAGAATTACTATGGCTACACCTTC	CASSPQNYYGYTF
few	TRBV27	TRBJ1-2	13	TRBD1	TGTGCCAGCAGTACCCCCGGACAGGGTGGCTACACCTTC	CASSTPGQGGYTF
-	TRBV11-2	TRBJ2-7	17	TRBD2	TGTGCCAGCAGCTTAGATCGGAGACTAGCGGTCTCCTACGAGCAGTACTTC	CASSLDRRLAVSYEQYF
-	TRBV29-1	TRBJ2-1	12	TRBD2	TGCAGCGTATTTAGCGGGGGGGCGGCACAGTTCTTC	CSVFSGGAAQFF
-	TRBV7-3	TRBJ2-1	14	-	TGTGCCAGCAGCTTAGGCTTACGGGTCGATGAGCAGTTCTTC	CASSLGLRVDEQFF
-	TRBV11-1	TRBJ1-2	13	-	TGTGCCAGCAGCGGAACCGGGAACTATGGCTACACCTTC	CASSGTGNYGYTF
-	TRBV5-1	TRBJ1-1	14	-	TGCGCCAGCAGCTTTCTCAACGGGGGACGGGAAGCTTTCTTT	CASSFLNGGREAFF
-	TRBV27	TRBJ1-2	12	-	TGTGCCAGCAGTTCACCAGGTTATGGCTACACCTTC	CASSSPGYGYTF
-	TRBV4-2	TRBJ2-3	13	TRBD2	TGTGCCAGCACTAGCGGGGGAACACCACCCCAGTATTTT	CASTSGGTPPQYF
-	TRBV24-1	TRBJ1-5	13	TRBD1	TGTGCCACCAAGGGACAGGGCAATCAGCCCCAGCATTTT	CATKGQGNQPQHF
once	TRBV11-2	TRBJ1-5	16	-	TGTGCCAGCAGCCAAGGGTATGGGGCTAGCAATCAGCCCCAGCATTTT	CASSQGYGASNQPQHF
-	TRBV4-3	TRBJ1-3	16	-	TGCGCCAGCAGCCACGGGACCGGGAGCTCTGGAAACACCATATATTTT	CASSHGTGSSGNTIYF
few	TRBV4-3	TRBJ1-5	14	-	TGCGCCAGCAGCCAAGAATATAGCAATCAGCCCCAGCATTTT	CASSQEYSNQPQHF
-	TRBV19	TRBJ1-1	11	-	TGTGCCAGTAGTACCTACACTGAAGCTTTCTTT	CASSTYTEAFF